This is a list of T cell receptor beta chains from one sample in a study of blood T cell repertoires in COVID-19. Profiled with immunoSEQ multiplex PCR; TCRdb holds only in-frame clones, not every one. The sample lists around 63,000 clones, approximately 88% seen once, with around 1.2% in the top ten. Sequenced material: peripheral blood. Receptors originate from a woman in her sixties or seventies with acute or convalescent COVID-19. Both conserved end residues are part of each CDR3. A D gene is named only where the DNA matches it firmly. Clone size appears in some rows only: once, few, many, or a class for an expanded clone.

clone size: few; V gene: TRBV27; J gene: TRBJ1-2; D gene: .; CDR3 DNA: TGTGCCAGCAGCCCTAGGACAGCTAACTATGGCTACACCTTC; CDR3 protein: CASSPRTANYGYTF
clone size: .; V gene: TRBV7-8; J gene: TRBJ2-5; D gene: TRBD2; CDR3 DNA: TGTGCCAGCAGCATCAGGGAGGGAAGCGAGACCCAGTACTTC; CDR3 protein: CASSIREGSETQYF
clone size: .; V gene: TRBV5-6; J gene: TRBJ2-3; D gene: TRBD2; CDR3 DNA: TGTGCCAGCAGCTTGTACGGGGGGGCCAAAGATACGCAGTATTTT; CDR3 protein: CASSLYGGAKDTQYF
clone size: .; V gene: TRBV27; J gene: TRBJ2-1; D gene: .; CDR3 DNA: TGTGCCAGCAGTTTATTGGGGGCTGACAATGAGCAGTTCTTC; CDR3 protein: CASSLLGADNEQFF
clone size: .; V gene: TRBV24-1; J gene: TRBJ2-1; D gene: .; CDR3 DNA: TGTGCCACCAGTGCGACAACGGGGAGCTCCTACAATGAGCAGTTCTTC; CDR3 protein: CATSATTGSSYNEQFF
clone size: .; V gene: TRBV3-1/TRBV3-2; J gene: TRBJ1-1; D gene: .; CDR3 DNA: TGTGCCAGCAGCCAAGCTGGGCTTGGCACTGAAGCTTTCTTT; CDR3 protein: CASSQAGLGTEAFF
clone size: .; V gene: TRBV18; J gene: TRBJ2-1; D gene: .; CDR3 DNA: TGTGCCAGCTCACCACGGGGGGTCCCCTACAATGAGCAGTTCTTC; CDR3 protein: CASSPRGVPYNEQFF
clone size: .; V gene: TRBV3-1/TRBV3-2; J gene: TRBJ2-5; D gene: .; CDR3 DNA: TGTGCCAGCAGCTCCCGGGACGGGAGAGAGACCCAGTACTTC; CDR3 protein: CASSSRDGRETQYF
clone size: .; V gene: TRBV19; J gene: TRBJ2-1; D gene: .; CDR3 DNA: TGTGCCAGTAGTATAGTGCAGGGGACATACAATGAGCAGTTCTTC; CDR3 protein: CASSIVQGTYNEQFF
clone size: .; V gene: TRBV19; J gene: TRBJ2-3; D gene: TRBD2; CDR3 DNA: TGTGCCACGGGCAGGGGGACTAGCCTAAGGACAGATACGCAGTATTTT; CDR3 protein: CATGRGTSLRTDTQYF
clone size: few; V gene: TRBV4-2; J gene: TRBJ1-6; D gene: .; CDR3 DNA: TGTGCCAGCAGCCCTGGGCCCGAGTTGAGTTCACCCCTCCACTTT; CDR3 protein: CASSPGPELSSPLHF
clone size: .; V gene: TRBV5-1; J gene: TRBJ2-3; D gene: .; CDR3 DNA: TGCGCCAGCAGCTCTTCCGGTCCGGGCACAGATACGCAGTATTTT; CDR3 protein: CASSSSGPGTDTQYF
clone size: .; V gene: TRBV3-1/TRBV3-2; J gene: TRBJ1-4; D gene: TRBD1; CDR3 DNA: TGTGCCAGCAGCCGTGGACAGGGTATGGGGGAGGAAAAACTGTTTTTT; CDR3 protein: CASSRGQGMGEEKLFF
clone size: once; V gene: TRBV4-2; J gene: TRBJ2-2; D gene: .; CDR3 DNA: TGTGCCAGCAGCCGCGACATCGCAGGGGTCGGGGAGCTGTTTTTT; CDR3 protein: CASSRDIAGVGELFF
clone size: .; V gene: TRBV6-5; J gene: TRBJ2-1; D gene: .; CDR3 DNA: TGTGCCAGCAGGCGGGGCTACAATGAGCAGTTCTTC; CDR3 protein: CASRRGYNEQFF
clone size: .; V gene: TRBV7-2; J gene: TRBJ2-3; D gene: .; CDR3 DNA: TGTGCCAGCAGCTGGGGGGTTTCCACAGATACGCAGTATTTT; CDR3 protein: CASSWGVSTDTQYF
clone size: .; V gene: TRBV5-1; J gene: TRBJ1-1; D gene: .; CDR3 DNA: TGCGCCAGCAGCTTGGACAGGCAGAGATATGAAGCTTTCTTT; CDR3 protein: CASSLDRQRYEAFF
clone size: .; V gene: TRBV3-1/TRBV3-2; J gene: TRBJ2-3; D gene: TRBD2; CDR3 DNA: TGTGCCAGCAGATACCTAGCGGGAGGGCCGAAAGATACGCAGTATTTT; CDR3 protein: CASRYLAGGPKDTQYF
clone size: .; V gene: TRBV29-1; J gene: TRBJ2-1; D gene: .; CDR3 DNA: TGCAGCGTTGAAGGGGCAGACTCCTACAATGAGCAGTTCTTC; CDR3 protein: CSVEGADSYNEQFF
clone size: .; V gene: TRBV7-9; J gene: TRBJ1-5; D gene: .; CDR3 DNA: TGTGCCAGCAGCTTCGGAGATCAGCCCCAGCATTTT; CDR3 protein: CASSFGDQPQHF
clone size: .; V gene: TRBV5-1; J gene: TRBJ1-2; D gene: TRBD1; CDR3 DNA: TGCGCCAGCAGCTTGGACCCAGGGGGCTTGGGCTATGGCTACACCTTC; CDR3 protein: CASSLDPGGLGYGYTF
clone size: .; V gene: TRBV4-1; J gene: TRBJ1-3; D gene: .; CDR3 DNA: TGCGCCAGCAGCCAAGAACAGGACAGCTCTGGAAACACCATATATTTT; CDR3 protein: CASSQEQDSSGNTIYF
clone size: .; V gene: TRBV5-3; J gene: TRBJ1-2; D gene: TRBD1; CDR3 DNA: TGTGCCAGAAGCCAGCCGGGACAGGGTCTTCCCTATGGCTACACCTTC; CDR3 protein: CARSQPGQGLPYGYTF
clone size: .; V gene: TRBV6-4; J gene: TRBJ2-3; D gene: .; CDR3 DNA: TGTGCCAGCAGTGACTCACAGGGCGGCACAGATACGCAGTATTTT; CDR3 protein: CASSDSQGGTDTQYF
clone size: once; V gene: TRBV5-1; J gene: TRBJ2-5; D gene: .; CDR3 DNA: TGCGCCAGCAGCTTGGCCCAGGGCCCACAAGAGACCCAGTACTTC; CDR3 protein: CASSLAQGPQETQYF
clone size: .; V gene: TRBV19; J gene: TRBJ1-1; D gene: .; CDR3 DNA: TGTGCCAGTAGTATCACCGGGGTAGAGAACACTGAAGCTTTCTTT; CDR3 protein: CASSITGVENTEAFF
clone size: .; V gene: TRBV2; J gene: TRBJ2-5; D gene: .; CDR3 DNA: TGTGCCACCTGGGACTTCGGCCGAGGAGAGACCCAGTACTTC; CDR3 protein: CATWDFGRGETQYF
clone size: .; V gene: TRBV2; J gene: TRBJ1-5; D gene: .; CDR3 DNA: TGTGCCAGCAGTGTCAGGGGTAGCAATCAGCCCCAGCATTTT; CDR3 protein: CASSVRGSNQPQHF
clone size: .; V gene: TRBV10-1; J gene: TRBJ1-1; D gene: TRBD1; CDR3 DNA: TGCGCCAGCAGTGAGCAGGGGGATTCCGCTGAAGCTTTCTTT; CDR3 protein: CASSEQGDSAEAFF
clone size: .; V gene: TRBV20-1; J gene: TRBJ1-2; D gene: TRBD1; CDR3 DNA: TGCAGTGCTAGTTCCGCAGGGGGCGACTATGGCTACACCTTC; CDR3 protein: CSASSAGGDYGYTF
clone size: .; V gene: TRBV7-9; J gene: TRBJ1-2; D gene: .; CDR3 DNA: TGTGCCAGCGGCGAACGGGGAGGGTATGGCTACACCTTC; CDR3 protein: CASGERGGYGYTF
clone size: .; V gene: TRBV5-5; J gene: TRBJ1-2; D gene: .; CDR3 DNA: TGTGCCAGCAGCTCAACTCCCCCCAGGGCGGTGGCAATATCCTATGGCTACACCTTC; CDR3 protein: CASSSTPPRAVAISYGYTF
clone size: .; V gene: TRBV15; J gene: TRBJ1-2; D gene: .; CDR3 DNA: TGTGCCACCAGCAGAGAGAAAGTATTAGGGGGTGGCTACACCTTC; CDR3 protein: CATSREKVLGGGYTF
clone size: .; V gene: TRBV19; J gene: TRBJ2-3; D gene: .; CDR3 DNA: TGTGCCAGTAGTATCTTAGCTAGTAAGGCAGATACGCAGTATTTT; CDR3 protein: CASSILASKADTQYF
clone size: .; V gene: TRBV3-1/TRBV3-2; J gene: TRBJ1-1; D gene: .; CDR3 DNA: TGTGCCAGCAGCCCCAGGCGGGGGGAGGCTTTCTTT; CDR3 protein: CASSPRRGEAFF
clone size: few; V gene: TRBV6-5; J gene: TRBJ2-3; D gene: TRBD2; CDR3 DNA: TGTGCCAGCTCCAGCGGGGACAGCACAGATACGCAGTATTTT; CDR3 protein: CASSSGDSTDTQYF